This record concerns one TCR beta chain sequence. The antigen is undetermined. The data were taken from a study of T cell responses to AZD1222 COVID-19 vaccine. Whole-study results and caveats: Donors were largely white British and mainly female; clonal diversity was possibly underestimated. There were repertoire samples only from the period after the peak T cell response.

Analyses pooled second doses at about 4 or about 12 weeks. TCRdb's table, derived via immunoSEQ multiplex PCR, lists solely in-frame clones and lacks some. In the table there are approximately 180,000 clones, roughly 91% of which are singletons. This specimen consisted of peripheral blood, obtained 28 days after the second AZD1222 dose. This receptor was obtained from an adult who received the AZD1222 COVID-19 vaccine.

The CDR3 DNA follows: TGTGCCAGCAGCTCCCGATCGAACACCGGGGAGCTGTTTTTT. Translation gives CASSSRSNTGELFF. J is TRBJ2-2 and V is TRBV9, with D hard to call. Looked up from germline, CDR1 is SGDLS and CDR2 is YYNGEE. This CDR3 spans 14 amino acids. V gave up 4 bases and J gave up 0 bases, with 7 bases separating them.